The 5 T cell receptor beta chains given below trace back to one sample, sequenced in a study of identical twins (dated by TCRdb to 2016 to 2017). Libraries were made using 5' RACE. For sequencing, an Illumina HiSeq 2000 was employed. Using fastp at Q25 and MiXCR, TCRdb reprocessed the public reads and kept productive beta chains. Merged by CDR3 protein, the rows form single entries marked with the most common genes and DNA. This sample has under 900,000 distinct CDR3 sequences in its table, and 15% to 20% of those were observed once. In total, the top ten clones hold around 14% of the sample. These data also formed part of another study, on T cells expressing NK-cell markers.

The sample comprised PBMCs. All receptors come from a woman aged 18-35 years in good health.

This chain connects TRBV18 to TRBJ2-7, with 8 bases fitting TRBD1. This CDR3 contains 16 residues. V gave up 1 base and J gave up 1 base; unmatched junction bases: 6. Germline V lookup: CDR1 KGHSH, CDR2 LQKENI. The CDR3 protein is CASSPRRTGGSYEQYF. DNA of the CDR3: TGTGCCAGCTCACCACGGAGAACAGGGGGATCCTACGAGCAGTACTTC.

The table lists this clonotype with a few counts. The chain links TRBV7-9 to TRBJ1-1; 7 bases are a match to TRBD1. Germline CDR1 and CDR2: SEHNR and FQNEAQ (reference sequence). V lost 6 bases to trimming and J lost 0 bases; unmatched junction nucleotides: 4. This CDR3 is 14 amino acids long. In nucleotides, the CDR3 is TGTGCCAGCAGTTCTCAGGGGGTGAACACTGAAGCTTTCTTT. It codes for CASSSQGVNTEAFF. Complete variable domain (other parts from reference TRBV7-9 and TRBJ1-1): DTGVSQNPRHKITKRGQNVTFRCDPISEHNRLYWYRQTLGQGPEFLTYFQNEAQLEKSRLLSDRFSAERPKGSFSTLEIQRTEQGDSAMYLCASSSQGVNTEAFFGQGTRLTVV.

This chain uses TRBV5-1 with TRBJ1-1; D not certain. V was shortened by 2 bases and J by 8 bases, with 10 bases between the two germline ends. This CDR3 contains 12 residues. Germline CDR1 reads SGHRS; CDR2 reads YFSETQ. CDR3 nucleotide sequence: TGCGCCAGCAGCTTCATGGAAGAAGAAGCTTTCTTT. Amino acid sequence: CASSFMEEEAFF.

Only a few counts were recorded for this clonotype. The genes are TRBV5-1 and TRBJ2-5; no clear D. The V and J ends lost 5 bases and 9 bases respectively, with 23 bases between them. The CDR3 consists of 15 residues. Germline lookup yields CDR1 SGHRS and CDR2 YFSETQ. The CDR3 sequence is CASSLTTVRDGPQYF. CDR3 sequence (DNA): TGCGCCAGCAGTCTCACGACGGTAAGAGACGGACCCCAGTACTTC. Together with reference TRBV5-1 and TRBJ2-5, the CDR3 gives the full variable domain: KAGVTQTPRYLIKTRGQQVTLSCSPISGHRSVSWYQQTPGQGLQFLFEYFSETQRNKGNFPGRFSGRQFSNSRSEMNVSTLELGDSALYLCASSLTTVRDGPQYFGPGTRLLVL.

This chain joins TRBV5-1 and TRBJ2-7; tentative D call: TRBD1 (5 bases). CDR1 and CDR2 (germline): SGHRS, YFSETQ. The CDR3 covers 15 residues. V lost 0 bases, J lost 1 base, and 11 bases lay in between. Here the CDR3 reads CASSLAWGGSYEQYF. The CDR3 region has the DNA TGCGCCAGCAGCTTGGCCTGGGGCGGATCCTACGAGCAGTACTTC.